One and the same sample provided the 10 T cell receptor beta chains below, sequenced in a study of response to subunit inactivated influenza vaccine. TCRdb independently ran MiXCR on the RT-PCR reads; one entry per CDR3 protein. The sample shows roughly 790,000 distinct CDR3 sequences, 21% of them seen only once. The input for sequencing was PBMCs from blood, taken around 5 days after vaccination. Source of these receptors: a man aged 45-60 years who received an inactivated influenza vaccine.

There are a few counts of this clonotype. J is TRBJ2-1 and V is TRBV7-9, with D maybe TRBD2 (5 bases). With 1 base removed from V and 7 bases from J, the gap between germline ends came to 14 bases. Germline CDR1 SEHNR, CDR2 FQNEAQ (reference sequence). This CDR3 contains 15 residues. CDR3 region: CASSLVLAPKNEQFF. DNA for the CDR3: TGTGCCAGCAGCTTAGTTCTAGCACCGAAAAATGAGCAGTTCTTC.

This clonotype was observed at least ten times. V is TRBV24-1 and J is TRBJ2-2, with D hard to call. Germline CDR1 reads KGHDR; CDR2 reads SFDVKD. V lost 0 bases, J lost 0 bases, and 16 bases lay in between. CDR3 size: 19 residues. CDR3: CATSDLRVPSHSNTGELFF. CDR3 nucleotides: TGTGCCACCAGTGATTTGCGAGTGCCAAGTCATTCGAACACCGGGGAGCTGTTTTTT.

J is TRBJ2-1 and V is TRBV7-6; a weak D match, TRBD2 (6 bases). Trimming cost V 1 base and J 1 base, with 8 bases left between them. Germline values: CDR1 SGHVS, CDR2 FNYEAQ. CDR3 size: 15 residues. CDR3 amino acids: CASSLGRESYNEQFF. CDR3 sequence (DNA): TGTGCCAGCAGCTTAGGTCGGGAGTCCTACAATGAGCAGTTCTTC.

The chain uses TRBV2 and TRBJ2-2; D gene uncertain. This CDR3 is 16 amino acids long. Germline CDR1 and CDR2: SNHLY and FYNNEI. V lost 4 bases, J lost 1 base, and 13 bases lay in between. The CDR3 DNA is TGTGCCAGCAGTGCAGGCAGACCATTGAACACCGGGGAGCTGTTTTTT. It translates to CASSAGRPLNTGELFF.

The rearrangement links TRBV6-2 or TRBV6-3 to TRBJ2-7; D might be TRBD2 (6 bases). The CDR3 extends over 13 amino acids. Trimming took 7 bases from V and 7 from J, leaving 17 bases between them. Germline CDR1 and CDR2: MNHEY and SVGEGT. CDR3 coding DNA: TGTGCCAGCACAGCGGTCCCAGGAGGGGAGCAGTACTTC. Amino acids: CASTAVPGGEQYF.

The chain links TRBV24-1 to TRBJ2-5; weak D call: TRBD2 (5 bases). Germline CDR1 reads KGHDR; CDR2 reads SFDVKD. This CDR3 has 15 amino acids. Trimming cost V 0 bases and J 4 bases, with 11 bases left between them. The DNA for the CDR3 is TGTGCCACCAGTGATTTGGAGGGTTGGGTAGAGACCCAGTACTTC. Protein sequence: CATSDLEGWVETQYF.

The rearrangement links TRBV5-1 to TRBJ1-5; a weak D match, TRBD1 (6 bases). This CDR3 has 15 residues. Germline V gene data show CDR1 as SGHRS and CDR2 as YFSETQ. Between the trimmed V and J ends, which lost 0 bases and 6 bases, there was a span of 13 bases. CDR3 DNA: TGCGCCAGCAGCTTGGTAACAGGGCGGGGTCAGCCCCAGCATTTT. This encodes CASSLVTGRGQPQHF.

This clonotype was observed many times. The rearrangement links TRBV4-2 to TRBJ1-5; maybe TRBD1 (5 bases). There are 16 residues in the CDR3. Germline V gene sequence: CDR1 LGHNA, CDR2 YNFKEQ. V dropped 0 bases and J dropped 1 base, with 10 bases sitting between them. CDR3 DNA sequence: TGTGCCAGCAGCCAAGATCCCCAGGGCAGCAATCAGCCCCAGCATTTT. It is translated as CASSQDPQGSNQPQHF.

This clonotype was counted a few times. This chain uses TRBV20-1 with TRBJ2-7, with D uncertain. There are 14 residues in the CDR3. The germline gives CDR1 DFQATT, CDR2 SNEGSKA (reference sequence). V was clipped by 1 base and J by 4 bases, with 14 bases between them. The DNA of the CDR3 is TGCAGTGCTAGAGTACCGGGTCCGAGTTACGAGCAGTACTTC. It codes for CSARVPGPSYEQYF.

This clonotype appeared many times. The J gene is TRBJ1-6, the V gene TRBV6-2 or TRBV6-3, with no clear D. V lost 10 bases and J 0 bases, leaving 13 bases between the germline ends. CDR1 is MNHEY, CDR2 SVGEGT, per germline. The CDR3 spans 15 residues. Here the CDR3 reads CATLGLSSYNSPLHF. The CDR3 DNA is TGTGCCACGCTTGGACTGAGCTCCTATAATTCACCCCTCCACTTT.